These T cell receptor beta chains were read from a single sample in a study of graft-versus-host responses after intestinal transplantation. Their antigens are not known. Profiling relied on immunoSEQ multiplex PCR, and the TCRdb table lists in-frame clones only, not all of them. The sample lists some 120,000 clones; approximately 90% were seen once. Sample: unstimulated CD4+ T cells sorted from spleen or lymph node cells, taken before intestinal transplant. Every receptor here comes from a human donor who received an intestinal transplant. The CDR3 runs from the conserved cysteine through the conserved F or W. Fields, in order: V gene, D gene, clone size, J gene, CDR3 DNA, CDR3 protein. A D gene is named only where the DNA matches it firmly. Expanded clones get a size class; other rows say once, few or many, or leave the size out.

TRBV7-8	.	.	TRBJ1-6	TGTGCCAGCAGCTTAGACAGAGAACCTTCACCCCTCCACTTT	CASSLDREPSPLHF
TRBV5-1	TRBD1	.	TRBJ2-3	TGCGCCAGCAGTTACAGGGGAAGCACAGATACGCAGTATTTT	CASSYRGSTDTQYF
TRBV6-1	TRBD1	.	TRBJ2-7	TGTGCCAGCAGCTGGGGACAGGCTGGCTCCTACGAGCAGTACTTC	CASSWGQAGSYEQYF
TRBV14	.	once	TRBJ1-2	TGTGCCAGCAGCCAAGACAGGGGCTATGGCTACACCTTC	CASSQDRGYGYTF
TRBV6-1	.	.	TRBJ1-2	TGTGCCAGCAGTGAAGACGACAGAGTTAACTATGGCTACACCTTC	CASSEDDRVNYGYTF
TRBV28	TRBD2	.	TRBJ2-7	TGTGCCAGCAGTTTCACTAGCGGGGGTTTCTCCTACGAGCAGTACTTC	CASSFTSGGFSYEQYF
TRBV5-1	.	.	TRBJ2-3	TGCGCCAGCAGCTTCATGGGAGGGGGGGGCACAGATACGCAGTATTTT	CASSFMGGGGTDTQYF
TRBV20-1	.	.	TRBJ1-1	TGCAGTGCTAGATGGCGGCTTGAAGCTTTCTTT	CSARWRLEAFF
TRBV6-5	TRBD1	.	TRBJ2-1	TGTGCCAGCAGTTACCTGGACAGGAATGAGCAGTTCTTC	CASSYLDRNEQFF
TRBV19	.	.	TRBJ2-7	TGTGCCAGTAGTACTGAGGGGGATTTCTCCTACGAGCAGTACTTC	CASSTEGDFSYEQYF
TRBV7-9	TRBD2	.	TRBJ2-1	TGTGCCAGCAGGAGGACTAGCGGGAGCTACAATGAGCAGTTCTTC	CASRRTSGSYNEQFF
TRBV28	TRBD1	.	TRBJ2-5	TGTGCCAGCAGTTACAGGGGTACTAGGGGGACCCAGTACTTC	CASSYRGTRGTQYF
TRBV28	TRBD2	.	TRBJ2-7	TGTGCCAGCAGCTCAACTAGCGGGGGACCCTACGAGCAGTACTTC	CASSSTSGGPYEQYF
TRBV6-1	TRBD1	.	TRBJ2-1	TGTGCCAGCAGCGGATGGACAGGGGTCAATGAGCAGTTCTTC	CASSGWTGVNEQFF
TRBV7-2	.	.	TRBJ2-7	TGTGCCAGCAGCTTACAGGGGTACGAGCAGTACTTC	CASSLQGYEQYF
TRBV5-6	TRBD2	.	TRBJ2-2	TGTGCCAGCAGCCACGGACTAGGAGGGGACACCGGGGAGCTGTTTTTT	CASSHGLGGDTGELFF
TRBV7-9	.	.	TRBJ1-2	TGTGCCAGCACCCTCCAGTATGGCTACACCTTC	CASTLQYGYTF
TRBV5-1	TRBD2	.	TRBJ2-3	TGCGCCAGCAGCTTGGCCAATCTAGCGGGAGTGGGGCCAGATACGCAGTATTTT	CASSLANLAGVGPDTQYF
TRBV6-5	TRBD1	few	TRBJ1-2	TGTGCCAGCAGTTACGCCCCGGGACAGGAGGTGGTGGGCTACACCTTC	CASSYAPGQEVVGYTF
TRBV7-2	TRBD2	.	TRBJ2-7	TGTGCCAGCAGCTTAGGCGGCTTAGCGGGGGGTACCTACGAGCAGTACTTC	CASSLGGLAGGTYEQYF
TRBV28	.	.	TRBJ1-4	TGTGCCAGCAGACTTAACGGAGCCAATGAAAAACTGTTTTTT	CASRLNGANEKLFF
TRBV5-6	TRBD2	.	TRBJ2-5	TGTGCCAGCAGCTTGTATGGGGGGGTTGGCCGAGAGACCCAGTACTTC	CASSLYGGVGRETQYF
TRBV5-1	TRBD1	.	TRBJ2-6	TGCGCCAGCAGCCCTGGGACAGCCAACTCTGGGGCCAACGTCCTGACTTTC	CASSPGTANSGANVLTF
TRBV28	.	.	TRBJ2-7	TGTGCCAGCAGTCGAAGGGGCAGGTACGAGCAGTACTTC	CASSRRGRYEQYF
TRBV6-6	.	.	TRBJ2-7	TGTGCCAGCAGTTCTTTCTACGAGCAGTACTTC	CASSSFYEQYF
TRBV2	.	.	TRBJ2-5	TGTGCCAGCAGTGGGGGAGGCCGGGAGACCCAGTACTTC	CASSGGGRETQYF
TRBV7-9	TRBD1	.	TRBJ2-6	TGTGCCAGCAGCAGATCCGGGACAGGGAATTCTGGGGCCAACGTCCTGACTTTC	CASSRSGTGNSGANVLTF
TRBV5-4	TRBD1	.	TRBJ1-4	TGTGCCAGCAGCTCGACAGGGACCTCGAATGAAAAACTGTTTTTT	CASSSTGTSNEKLFF
TRBV7-9	TRBD1	.	TRBJ2-7	TGTGCCAGCAGCCCCGGGACAGGGAAGGACTTC	CASSPGTGKDF
TRBV6-1	.	.	TRBJ1-1	TGTGCCAGCAGCGGACAGAGGAACACTGAAGCTTTCTTT	CASSGQRNTEAFF
TRBV6-1	.	.	TRBJ2-5	TGTGCCAGCAGTGAATCGTTAGGTGGGGGGACCACCCAGTACTTC	CASSESLGGGTTQYF
TRBV11-2	.	.	TRBJ2-7	TGTGCCAGCAGCCCGACAGGCTCCTACGAGCAGTACTTC	CASSPTGSYEQYF
TRBV5-5	TRBD1	.	TRBJ1-1	TGTGCCAGCAGCGCCAGGGGGACTGAAGCTTTCTTT	CASSARGTEAFF
TRBV6-5	TRBD1	.	TRBJ1-1	TGTGCCAGCAGTATCGCCGGGACAGTGAACACTGAAGCTTTCTTT	CASSIAGTVNTEAFF
TRBV10-3	TRBD2	.	TRBJ2-1	TGTGCCATCAGTGTTGGGGACTATTCCTACAATGAGCAGTTCTTC	CAISVGDYSYNEQFF
TRBV4-3	TRBD1	.	TRBJ2-6	TGCGCCAGCAGCCATACCCGGGACAGGGGAATATCTGGGGCCAACGTCCTGACTTTC	CASSHTRDRGISGANVLTF
TRBV30	.	.	TRBJ1-5	TGTGCCTGGAGTGTCGCAGGAAGTCAGCCCCAGCATTTT	CAWSVAGSQPQHF
TRBV20-1	.	.	TRBJ2-7	TGCAGTGCTAGAATAACCTACGAGCAGTACTTC	CSARITYEQYF
TRBV7-2	TRBD2	.	TRBJ2-1	TGTGCCAGCAGCTTACCGGGACTAGCGGAACAAAATGAGCAGTTCTTC	CASSLPGLAEQNEQFF
TRBV28	.	few	TRBJ1-2	TGTGCCAGCAGTGACCAGGGGACCTACCGGCATGGCTACACCTTC	CASSDQGTYRHGYTF
TRBV11-2	TRBD1	.	TRBJ1-1	TGTGCCAGCAGCTTATCGACAGGGGGCCTTGCTGGGTCTGAAGCTTTCTTT	CASSLSTGGLAGSEAFF
TRBV6-6	TRBD1	.	TRBJ2-5	TGTGCCAGCAGGCAGGGACAGCGTGACGTTCAGGGGACCCAGTACTTC	CASRQGQRDVQGTQYF
TRBV2	TRBD2	.	TRBJ2-5	TGTGCCAGCAGCGGGACTAGCGGGACCTTTGGGGAGACCCAGTACTTC	CASSGTSGTFGETQYF
TRBV10-3	TRBD2	.	TRBJ2-5	TGTGCCATCAGTGAGACTAGCGGGGTGACCCAGTACTTC	CAISETSGVTQYF
TRBV6-5	TRBD1	few	TRBJ1-6	TGTGCCAGCACCCTTACAGGGGCCCTAAATTCACCCCTCCACTTT	CASTLTGALNSPLHF
TRBV6-6	.	once	TRBJ1-1	TGTGCCAGCAGTTATTCGGACAGCACTGAAGCTTTCTTT	CASSYSDSTEAFF
TRBV18	.	once	TRBJ1-4	TGTGCCAGCTCACCTTCAACTACCTTTAATGAAAAACTGTTTTTT	CASSPSTTFNEKLFF
TRBV29-1	TRBD1	.	TRBJ2-1	TGCAGCGTTGTGGACAGGGGATTTATCAATGAGCAGTTCTTC	CSVVDRGFINEQFF
TRBV4-2	TRBD2	.	TRBJ2-1	TGTGCCAGCAGCCAAGTTGGGACTAGCGGCTACAATGAGCAGTTCTTC	CASSQVGTSGYNEQFF